This TCR beta chain was recorded in a study of T cells in Graves' hyperthyroidism and ophthalmopathy. The overall study: Sampling of peripheral blood happened at initial diagnosis, prior to any treatment. Findings of the study overall: Onset of ophthalmopathy came a median about 6.5 months after the model predicted it.

Germline CDR1 SEHNR, CDR2 FQNEAQ (reference sequence). The CDR3 length is 14 residues. V was clipped by 6 bases and J by 4 bases; unmatched bases: 7. This clonotype has only a few counts. Antigen: not known. The investigators amplified TCR beta CDR3 regions from RNA transcripts. HTBI primers were employed in a first-round RT-PCR of the TCR CDR3. A single record per CDR3 protein comes from TCRdb applying MiXCR to the multiplex PCR reads. The table includes over 350,000 distinct CDR3 sequences, about 14% detected once. Patients were excluded for uncontrolled infection, other autoimmune disease, pregnancy or lactation. On the basis of clinical symptoms, serum thyroxine and TRAb, thyroid ultrasound and orbital computed tomography, diagnoses were made.

Sequenced: blood. This clonotype originated in a young man with Graves' ophthalmopathy. The J gene is TRBJ1-1, the V gene TRBV7-9, with TRBD1 matching over 8 bases. CDR3 in DNA: TGTGCCAGCAGACGGACAGGGAGTAGCACTGAAGCTTTCTTT. Translated: CASRRTGSSTEAFF.